This T cell receptor (beta chain) was identified during a study of shared clonotypes between healthy human individuals. The input for sorted-subset replicate PCRs was around 0.2 ug DNA, tens of thousands of T cell genomes. Clones were sequenced by immunoSEQ multiplex PCR, and TCRdb holds only the in-frame ones, with some missing. This repertoire shows some 500,000 clones, less than 96% found once; its top ten account for about 0.064%. V lost 4 bases and J lost 4; bases outside the gene matches: 4. The CDR3 is made up of 15 amino acids. Germline V gene data show CDR1 as LGHNA and CDR2 as YNFKEQ. This chain joins TRBV4-2 and TRBJ2-3, with TRBD2 identical over 11 bases. This clonotype was obtained from a woman younger than 45 in good health. The material sequenced was naive CD4+ T cells sorted from blood. Subset in this sample: CD45RA+ positively selected. The CDR3 DNA reads as TGTGCCAGCAGCCCTACTAGCGGGAGCCCAGATACGCAGTATTTT. It codes for CASSPTSGSPDTQYF.